These 15 T cell receptor beta chains were sequenced from one sample in a study of blood T cell repertoires in COVID-19. Assay used: immunoSEQ multiplex PCR; TCRdb lists only in-frame clones, some missing. Of 65,000 to 75,000 clones in the sample, 75% to 85% were seen once. Sequenced material: peripheral blood. The receptors were gathered from a human donor in a cohort sampled during active COVID-19.

This clone has a handful of counts. This rearrangement joins TRBV29-1 to TRBJ1-1; 10 bases align to TRBD1. CDR1 is SQVTM and CDR2 is ANQGSEA in the germline V gene. This CDR3 region has 13 residues. V shed 7 bases, J shed 1 base, and the junction held 3 bases outside the gene matches. DNA for the CDR3: TGCAGCGCTCGGGACAGGGGGAACACTGAAGCTTTCTTT. Protein sequence: CSARDRGNTEAFF.

V gene TRBV10-3 combines with J gene TRBJ2-7; 10 bases map to TRBD2. The CDR3 is 16 residues long. Germline loops: CDR1 ENHRY, CDR2 SYGVKD. The trim removed 3 bases at V and 1 base at J, leaving 6 bases unmatched. The CDR3 DNA is TGTGCCATCAGTGACCCAAGCGGGAGGGGTTCCTACGAGCAGTACTTC. Translating it yields CAISDPSGRGSYEQYF.

V is TRBV29-1 and J is TRBJ1-2; D perhaps matches TRBD1 (5 bases). CDR1 is SQVTM and CDR2 is ANQGSEA in the germline V gene. The CDR3 is made up of 12 amino acids. V lost 7 bases and J 2 bases, leaving 11 bases between the germline ends. The CDR3 DNA reads as TGCAGCGCCAGGACACTGAACTATGGCTACACCTTC. As protein: CSARTLNYGYTF. Full variable domain (rest looked up from reference TRBV29-1 and TRBJ1-2): SAVISQKPSRDICQRGTSLTIQCQVDSQVTMMFWYRQQPGQSLTLIATANQGSEATYESGFVIDKFPISRPNLTFSTLTVSNMSPEDSSIYLCSARTLNYGYTFGSGTRLTVV.

This clone was picked up a small number of times. This chain uses TRBV5-6 with TRBJ2-2, with a tentative D call TRBD1 (6 bases). Germline loops: CDR1 SGHDT, CDR2 YYEEEE. The V and J ends lost 2 bases and 2 bases respectively, with 7 bases between them. CDR3 length: 14 amino acids. The CDR3 region is CASSLGTNTGELFF. DNA for the CDR3: TGTGCCAGCAGCTTAGGGACAAACACCGGGGAGCTGTTTTTT.

The chain joins TRBV7-6 to TRBJ2-2, with TRBD2 matching 15 bases. The germline gives CDR1 SGHVS, CDR2 FNYEAQ. V lost 5 bases to trimming and J lost 4 bases; unmatched junction nucleotides: 2. This CDR3 spans 16 amino acids. The CDR3 spells CASSRTSGRVTGELFF. The CDR3 DNA reads TGTGCCAGCAGCCGGACTAGCGGGAGGGTCACCGGGGAGCTGTTTTTT.

This chain joins TRBV24-1 and TRBJ2-3; 7 nucleotides agree with TRBD2. This CDR3 has 15 residues. Germline CDR1 reads KGHDR; CDR2 reads SFDVKD. The junction had 6 bases not matched to a gene; V was cut back by 6 bases and J by 1 base. This chain's CDR3 is CATSPAGVGTDTQYF. The CDR3 bases are TGTGCCACCAGTCCGGCGGGAGTTGGCACAGATACGCAGTATTTT.

The rearrangement joins TRBV5-6 to TRBJ2-6; no clear D. The CDR3 is 16 amino acids. The V gene's germline CDR1 is SGHDT and CDR2 YYEEEE. V was clipped by 2 bases and J by 2 bases, with 11 bases between them. In DNA form, the CDR3 reads TGTGCCAGCAGCTTAGGTCAGGCCCCTGGGGCCAACGTCCTGACTTTC. Residues: CASSLGQAPGANVLTF.

This chain connects TRBV6-5 to TRBJ2-3; 7 nucleotides match TRBD2. Germline V CDR1 and CDR2: MNHEY, SVGAGI. This CDR3 contains 15 residues. With V trimmed by 6 bases and J by 6 bases, 12 bases remained unmatched. CDR3 coding DNA: TGTGCCAGCAGCCCAGGCGGGGGAGGCGCGGATACGCAGTATTTT. Protein: CASSPGGGGADTQYF.

The rearrangement links TRBV2 to TRBJ1-2, with a weak D call TRBD1 (5 bases). The CDR3 is 17 residues long. Germline V lookup: CDR1 SNHLY, CDR2 FYNNEI. Trimming removed 3 bases at V and 2 bases at J, with 19 bases between. CDR3 in amino acids: CASSDGPRVRANYGYTF. In DNA, the CDR3 is TGTGCCAGCAGTGATGGCCCGCGTGTCAGGGCGAACTATGGCTACACCTTC.

This clone has only a few counts. The chain employs TRBV6-4 and TRBJ2-7, with D perhaps TRBD2 (6 bases). With 11 bases removed from V and 5 bases from J, the gap between germline ends came to 31 bases. Per germline, CDR1 MRHNA and CDR2 SNTAGT. The CDR3 has 17 residues. In nucleotides, the CDR3 is TGTGCCGTCAACGGGGCGAGGTGCCCAGGAGGGCCCCACGAGCAGTACTTC. This codes for CAVNGARCPGGPHEQYF.

This clone occurred a few times. The chain couples TRBV2 to TRBJ2-1; D might be TRBD2 (7 bases). Germline V gives CDR1 SNHLY, CDR2 FYNNEI. This CDR3 has 16 residues. V lost 7 bases and J 7 bases, leaving 23 bases between the germline ends. In DNA form, the CDR3 reads TGTGCCAGCATCCCAGCTGGGGGAGGGGGAGTAAATGAGCAGTTCTTC. Encoded protein: CASIPAGGGGVNEQFF.

This clone was observed at least ten times. V and J are TRBV5-1 and TRBJ2-7; 7 bases are a match to TRBD1. The CDR3 is 14 residues long. The trim removed 3 bases at V and 3 bases at J, leaving 6 bases unmatched. Germline values: CDR1 SGHRS, CDR2 YFSETQ. The CDR3 reads CASSWTGDYYEQYF. The DNA of the CDR3 is TGCGCCAGCAGCTGGACAGGCGACTACTACGAGCAGTACTTC. Full variable domain (rest looked up from reference TRBV5-1 and TRBJ2-7): KAGVTQTPRYLIKTRGQQVTLSCSPISGHRSVSWYQQTPGQGLQFLFEYFSETQRNKGNFPGRFSGRQFSNSRSEMNVSTLELGDSALYLCASSWTGDYYEQYFGPGTRLTVT.

This clone was seen repeatedly, ten times or more. This chain uses TRBV3-1 (or the pseudogene TRBV3-2) with TRBJ1-2; TRBD1 agrees at 7 bases. The germline V gene has CDR1 LGHDT and CDR2 YNNKEL (reference sequence). This CDR3 contains 15 residues. After removal of 1 base from V and 0 bases from J, the junction contained 2 bases not matched to a gene. CDR3 nucleotide sequence: TGTGCCAGCAGCCAAGGACAGGGTACTAACTATGGCTACACCTTC. It specifies CASSQGQGTNYGYTF.

V is TRBV10-1 and J is TRBJ2-1; 7 positions agree with TRBD1. CDR3 length equals 12 residues. Trimming took 6 bases from V and 8 from J; bases not matched to a gene: 4. Germline-derived CDR1 and CDR2 are WNHNN and SYGVQD (reference sequence). The CDR3 loop reads CASSYRGDEQFF. For the CDR3, the DNA is TGCGCCAGCAGCTACAGGGGCGATGAGCAGTTCTTC.

The chain combines TRBV7-2 with TRBJ1-2; 7 nucleotides line up with TRBD1. From germline, CDR1 is SGHTA and CDR2 FQGNSA. CDR3 length: 15 amino acids. The trim removed 1 base at V and 4 bases at J, leaving 6 bases unmatched. The CDR3 bases are TGTGCCAGCAGCTTAGGAGCCGGGACAGCCTATGGCTACACCTTC. It codes for CASSLGAGTAYGYTF.